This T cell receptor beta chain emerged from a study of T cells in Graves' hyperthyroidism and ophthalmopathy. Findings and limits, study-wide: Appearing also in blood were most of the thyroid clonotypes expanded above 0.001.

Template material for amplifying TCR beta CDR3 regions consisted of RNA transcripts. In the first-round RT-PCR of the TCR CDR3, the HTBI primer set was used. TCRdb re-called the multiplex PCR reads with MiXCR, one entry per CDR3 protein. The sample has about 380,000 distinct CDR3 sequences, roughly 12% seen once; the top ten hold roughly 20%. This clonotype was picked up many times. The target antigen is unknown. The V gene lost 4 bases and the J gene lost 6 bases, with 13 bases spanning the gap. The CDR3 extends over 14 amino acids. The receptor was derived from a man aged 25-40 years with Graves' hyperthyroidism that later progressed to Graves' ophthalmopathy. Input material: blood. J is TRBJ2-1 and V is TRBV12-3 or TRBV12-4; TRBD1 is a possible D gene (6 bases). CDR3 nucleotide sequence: TGTGCCAGCAGTTCACAGGGTCTGAGCAATGAGCAGTTCTTC. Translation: CASSSQGLSNEQFF.